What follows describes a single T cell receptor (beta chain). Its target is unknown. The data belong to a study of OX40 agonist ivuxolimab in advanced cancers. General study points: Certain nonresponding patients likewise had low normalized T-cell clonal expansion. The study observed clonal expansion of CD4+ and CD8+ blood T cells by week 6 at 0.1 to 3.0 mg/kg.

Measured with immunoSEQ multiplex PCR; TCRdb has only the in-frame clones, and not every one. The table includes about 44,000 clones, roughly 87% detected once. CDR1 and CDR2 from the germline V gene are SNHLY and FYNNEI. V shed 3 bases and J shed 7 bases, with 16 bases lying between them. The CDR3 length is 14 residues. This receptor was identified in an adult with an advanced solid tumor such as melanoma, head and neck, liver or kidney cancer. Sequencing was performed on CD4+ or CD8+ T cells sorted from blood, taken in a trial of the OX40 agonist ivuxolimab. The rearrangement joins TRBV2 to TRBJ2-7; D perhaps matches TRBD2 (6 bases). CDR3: CASSEVEGLEEQYV. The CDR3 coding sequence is TGTGCCAGCAGTGAGGTGGAGGGGTTGGAGGAGCAGTACGTC.